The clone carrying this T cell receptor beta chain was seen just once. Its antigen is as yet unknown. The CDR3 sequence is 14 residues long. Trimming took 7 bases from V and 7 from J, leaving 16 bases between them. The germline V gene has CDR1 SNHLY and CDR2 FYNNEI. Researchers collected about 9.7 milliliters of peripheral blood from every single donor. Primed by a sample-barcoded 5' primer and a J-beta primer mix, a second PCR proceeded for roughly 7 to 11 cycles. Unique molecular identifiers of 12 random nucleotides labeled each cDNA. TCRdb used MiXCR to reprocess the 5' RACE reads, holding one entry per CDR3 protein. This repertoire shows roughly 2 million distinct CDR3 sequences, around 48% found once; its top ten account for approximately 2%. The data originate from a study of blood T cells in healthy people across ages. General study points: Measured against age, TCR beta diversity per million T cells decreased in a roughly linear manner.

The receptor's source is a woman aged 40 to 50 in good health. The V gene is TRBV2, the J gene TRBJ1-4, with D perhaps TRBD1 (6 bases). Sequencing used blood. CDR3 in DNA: TGTGCCAGCACTAGGGGGGGACTAAGTGAAAAACTGTTTTTT. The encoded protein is CASTRGGLSEKLFF. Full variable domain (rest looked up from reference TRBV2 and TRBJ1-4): EPEVTQTPSHQVTQMGQEVILRCVPISNHLYFYWYRQILGQKVEFLVSFYNNEISEKSEIFDDQFSVERPDGSNFTLKIRSTKLEDSAMYFCASTRGGLSEKLFFGSGTQLSVL.